The sequence of this T cell receptor (beta chain) was determined in a study of CD8+CD57+ T cells in acquired aplastic anemia. At the level of the study: Sorted CD4+ and CD8+ cells gave an average of roughly 3.5 ug of DNA. Mean read depth for CD4+ cells from healthy donors was around 9.9 million. Study-level findings and limits: Patient and control CD8+ Simpson's diversity was not significantly different. Comparison of patients with controls identified almost 30 shared CD8+ CDR3 sequences.

Using genomic DNA as the template, TCR beta VDJ and CDR3 profiling was carried out. TCRdb reanalysed the reads using MiXCR and keeps one entry per CDR3 protein. Altogether 180,000 or so distinct CDR3 sequences are present, under 55% being singletons, with the ten largest covering 2.5% to 3.5%. Concerning this clonotype: Its specificity is unknown.

This clonotype originated in a human donor in good health. Source material: sorted CD4+, CD8+, or CD8+CD57+ T cells (not recorded which) from PBMCs.

CDR3 sequence: CATSETITQETQYF. The DNA of the CDR3 is TGTGCCACCAGTGAAACGATAACCCAAGAGACCCAGTACTTC. The genes are TRBV24-1 and TRBJ2-5, with unresolved D. Germline V gene sequence: CDR1 KGHDR, CDR2 SFDVKD. V was cut by 4 bases and J by 1 base, with 9 bases left in between. This CDR3 contains 14 residues.